One T cell receptor (beta chain) is described in this entry. This record belongs to a study of cytomegalovirus exposure and HLA in healthy donors. Across the whole study: Previous work identified roughly 120 million unique TCR beta sequences from about 179 million T cells.

Primers included in the PCR were 60 Vbeta and 13 Jbeta primers. The method was immunoSEQ multiplex PCR; TCRdb's version includes in-frame clones alone and lacks a portion of them. The sample shows fewer than 200,000 clones, roughly 74% of them seen only once. The germline V gene encodes CDR1 SEHNR and CDR2 FQNEAQ (reference sequence). The germline V and J ends were trimmed by 5 bases and 7 bases, with 11 bases remaining between them. This CDR3 region has 13 residues. Sequenced sample: PBMCs. The chain carries TRBV7-9 and TRBJ1-4; D gene ambiguous. The source of this sequence is a female donor in good health and CMV-seronegative. In nucleotides, the CDR3 is TGTGCCAGCAGCCGGGGAGAAGGTGAAAAACTGTTTTTT. This encodes CASSRGEGEKLFF.